The sequence of this TCR beta chain was determined in a study of OX40 agonist ivuxolimab in advanced cancers. The table came from immunoSEQ multiplex PCR; TCRdb's copy has only in-frame clones and leaves some out. Of roughly 68,000 clones listed, 70% to 90% were seen once; the top ten hold over 3%. Patients were ineligible given autoimmune disease history or systemic immunosuppression. With 2 bases removed from V and 5 bases from J, the gap between germline ends came to 10 bases. The V gene's germline CDR1 is MDHEN and CDR2 SYDVKM. The CDR3 runs to 13 residues. Study-level results: Normalized T-cell clonal expansion was also low in some nonresponders. Undetermined was the antigen specificity of the expanded peripheral T cells. There was clonal expansion of CD4+ and CD8+ blood T cells by week 6 at 0.1 to 3.0 mg/kg.

As regards this clone: Its antigen remains unidentified.

The sample was CD4+ or CD8+ T cells sorted from blood, taken in a trial of the OX40 agonist ivuxolimab. The chain is built from TRBV28 and TRBJ2-7, with D possibly being TRBD2 (6 bases). This TCR derives from an adult with an advanced solid tumor such as melanoma, head and neck, liver or kidney cancer. CDR3 region: CASSLAGSHEQYF. The DNA of the CDR3 is TGTGCCAGCAGTTTAGCGGGAAGCCACGAGCAGTACTTC. Variable domain in full (rest from reference TRBV28 and TRBJ2-7): DVKVTQSSRYLVKRTGEKVFLECVQDMDHENMFWYRQDPGLGLRLIYFSYDVKMKEKGDIPEGYSVSREKKERFSLILESASTNQTSMYLCASSLAGSHEQYFGPGTRLTVT.